These 26 T cell receptor beta chains were sequenced from one sample in a study of blood T cell repertoires in COVID-19. Assay: immunoSEQ multiplex PCR; the TCRdb copy retains only in-frame clones and omits some. The table lists 300,000 to 400,000 clones, 75% to 90% of them singletons. The sequenced sample consisted of peripheral blood. The receptors here all came from a woman aged 55-70 years with COVID-19, enrolled during active disease.

The genes are TRBV7-8 and TRBJ2-5; 13 bases are shared with TRBD2. The germline V gene has CDR1 SGHVS and CDR2 FQNEAQ. The CDR3 has 17 residues. V trimming: 2 bases; J trimming: 2 bases; junction bases outside the gene matches: 5. CDR3 nucleotides: TGTGCCAGCAGCTTACGACTAGCGGGGGGTCGGCAAGAGACCCAGTACTTC. This encodes CASSLRLAGGRQETQYF.

The V call is TRBV30, the J call TRBJ2-1; 8 positions match TRBD1. Losses at the gene ends were 0 bases for V and 3 bases for J; bases not matched to a gene: 4. Germline V lookup: CDR1 GTSNPN, CDR2 SVGIG (reference sequence). The CDR3 extends over 15 amino acids. In DNA form, the CDR3 reads TGTGCCTGGAGTGTTGAGACAGGGGACTACAATGAGCAGTTCTTC. This gives the protein CAWSVETGDYNEQFF.

The rearrangement uses TRBV9 and TRBJ2-1; 8 bases line up with TRBD2. Germline V lookup: CDR1 SGDLS, CDR2 YYNGEE. The CDR3 is 18 amino acids. J lost 5 bases, V lost 0 bases, and 13 bases had no gene match. CDR3 residues: CASSVDRYWRGEDNEQFF. As DNA, the CDR3 is TGTGCCAGCAGCGTAGACCGGTACTGGCGGGGGGAAGACAATGAGCAGTTCTTC.

V usage is TRBV9 and J usage is TRBJ1-3, with TRBD1 matching over 9 bases. The CDR3 has 17 residues. Germline V gene data show CDR1 as SGDLS and CDR2 as YYNGEE. The trim removed 4 bases at V and 4 bases at J, leaving 12 bases unmatched. Here the CDR3 reads CASSLQGQGNSGNTIYF. In DNA, the CDR3 is TGTGCCAGCAGCTTGCAAGGACAGGGGAATTCGGGAAACACCATATATTTT. The variable domain in full, with the rest retrieved from reference TRBV9 and TRBJ1-3, is DSGVTQTPKHLITATGQRVTLRCSPRSGDLSVYWYQQSLDQGLQFLIQYYNGEERAKGNILERFSAQQFPDLHSELNLSSLELGDSALYFCASSLQGQGNSGNTIYFGEGSWLTVV.

The chain recombines TRBV5-6 with TRBJ2-2; 8 nucleotides agree with TRBD2. The CDR3 runs to 15 residues. J was trimmed by 6 bases and V by 0 bases; bases with no gene match: 4. The germline gives CDR1 SGHDT, CDR2 YYEEEE. CDR3 amino acids: CASSLVSGGPGELFF. Written as DNA, the CDR3 is TGTGCCAGCAGCTTGGTGAGCGGGGGACCCGGGGAGCTGTTTTTT.

This chain's CDR3 is CASSVLAGGRTDTQYF. DNA of the CDR3: TGTGCCAGCAGTGTGCTAGCGGGGGGACGCACAGATACGCAGTATTTT. The J gene is TRBJ2-3, the V gene TRBV2, with 11 nucleotides matching TRBD2. V was clipped by 4 bases and J by 1 base; unmatched bases: 4. The CDR3 runs 16 residues. Germline CDR1 reads SNHLY; CDR2 reads FYNNEI. Complete variable domain (other parts from reference TRBV2 and TRBJ2-3): EPEVTQTPSHQVTQMGQEVILRCVPISNHLYFYWYRQILGQKVEFLVSFYNNEISEKSEIFDDQFSVERPDGSNFTLKIRSTKLEDSAMYFCASSVLAGGRTDTQYFGPGTRLTVL.

The chain has TRBV7-2 and TRBJ2-3; TRBD1 agrees at 7 bases. There are 16 residues in the CDR3. V lost 7 bases to trimming and J lost 1 base; unmatched junction nucleotides: 11. Germline V CDR1 and CDR2: SGHTA, FQGNSA. The CDR3 bases are TGTGCCAGCACCCTTACCACAGGGGCGGGCACAGATACGCAGTATTTT. It yields the protein CASTLTTGAGTDTQYF.

This clone was seen a handful of times. The chain joins TRBV3-1 (or the pseudogene TRBV3-2) to TRBJ2-2, with a possible D match to TRBD2 (5 bases). The V end lost 1 base, the J end lost 4 bases, and 7 bases lay between the germline ends. Germline loops: CDR1 LGHDT, CDR2 YNNKEL (reference sequence). The CDR3 extends over 14 amino acids. The CDR3 coding sequence is TGTGCCAGCAGCCAAGTGAGCGGCACCGGGGAGCTGTTTTTT. Translation: CASSQVSGTGELFF.

The CDR3 here is CASSYSGVFSQPQHF. DNA of the CDR3: TGTGCCAGCAGTTACTCCGGGGTTTTCAGTCAGCCCCAGCATTTT. The chain is built from TRBV6-5 and TRBJ1-5; unclear D gene. The CDR3 is made up of 15 amino acids. Germline V lookup: CDR1 MNHEY, CDR2 SVGAGI. Deletions cut 0 bases from V and 6 bases from J, with 12 bases between.

The chain has TRBV12-3 or TRBV12-4 and TRBJ2-2; a possible D gene is TRBD2 (6 bases). CDR3 length: 12 residues. Trimming took 7 bases from V and 6 from J, leaving 9 bases between them. The CDR3 sequence: CASKEGSGELFF. CDR3 nucleotides: TGTGCCAGCAAGGAGGGGTCCGGGGAGCTGTTTTTT.

Comment on this clone: The same CDR3 is also encoded by other DNA sequences in this sample. The CDR3 loop is CASSPSGSSTDTQYF. CDR3 nucleotides: TGTGCCAGCAGCCCGTCGGGTAGTAGCACAGATACGCAGTATTTT. This chain uses TRBV7-3 with TRBJ2-3; D is uncertain. The germline CDR1 and CDR2 sequences are SGHTA and FQGTGA. The CDR3 length is 15 residues. Trimming removed 5 bases from V and 0 bases from J, with 12 bases in between.

With respect to this clone: Other DNA sequences of this sample code for an identical CDR3. The chain recombines TRBV18 with TRBJ1-2; 7 bases agree with TRBD1. CDR1 and CDR2 (germline): KGHSH, LQKENI. J was trimmed by 5 bases and V by 2 bases; bases with no gene match: 2. The CDR3 length is 13 residues. The CDR3 DNA reads as TGTGCCAGCTCACCAGACAGGGATTATGGCTACACCTTC. It encodes CASSPDRDYGYTF.

The V gene is TRBV11-2, the J gene TRBJ1-4, with no clear D. Germline V gene data show CDR1 as SGHAT and CDR2 as FQNNGV. V lost 6 bases, J lost 8 bases, and 10 bases lay in between. The CDR3 loop spans 12 amino acids. The CDR3 spells CASRATEEKLFF. The CDR3 nucleotides read TGTGCCAGCAGAGCGACCGAGGAAAAACTGTTTTTT.

CDR3 sequence (DNA): TGTGCCAGCAGCTTGGACAGGGGCTACGAGCAGTACTTC. It codes for CASSLDRGYEQYF. The chain uses TRBV5-4 and TRBJ2-7, with 7 nucleotides matching TRBD1. Germline-derived CDR1 and CDR2 are SGHNT and YYREEE (reference sequence). V dropped 0 bases and J dropped 3; count of bases not matched to a gene: 0. The CDR3 covers 13 residues.

J is TRBJ1-3 and V is TRBV9; a possible D gene is TRBD1 (5 bases). The V gene's germline CDR1 is SGDLS and CDR2 YYNGEE. V was pared by 0 bases and J by 4 bases, with 11 bases between. The CDR3 covers 15 residues. The CDR3 protein is CASSVGGAPGNTIYF. The CDR3 DNA follows: TGTGCCAGCAGCGTAGGCGGGGCACCCGGAAACACCATATATTTT.

This clone was seen more than once but under ten times. This chain joins TRBV6-5 and TRBJ1-2; 7 bases match TRBD1. Germline CDR1 and CDR2: MNHEY and SVGAGI. The trim removed 0 bases at V and 4 bases at J, leaving 2 bases unmatched. This CDR3 has 14 residues. DNA of the CDR3: TGTGCCAGCAGTTACTCGGGGACAGCCTATGGCTACACCTTC. It encodes CASSYSGTAYGYTF.

This chain connects TRBV6-5 to TRBJ2-3; D might be TRBD2 (6 bases). This CDR3 is built from 15 residues. Trimming removed 6 bases at V and 2 bases at J, with 15 bases between. CDR1 and CDR2 from the germline V gene are MNHEY and SVGAGI. Here the CDR3 reads CASRKWGVNTDTQYF. The DNA for the CDR3 is TGTGCCAGCAGGAAGTGGGGGGTTAACACAGATACGCAGTATTTT.

The chain uses TRBV10-1 and TRBJ1-2; 7 nucleotides agree with TRBD1. Germline V gene sequence: CDR1 WNHNN, CDR2 SYGVQD (reference sequence). The CDR3 contains 13 residues. V dropped 5 bases and J dropped 4; count of bases not matched to a gene: 4. The CDR3 DNA reads as TGCGCCAGCAGTCGGGACAGAGTCTATGGCTACACCTTC. Translation gives CASSRDRVYGYTF.

The chain has TRBV19 and TRBJ2-3; weak D call: TRBD2 (7 bases). CDR3 length: 16 residues. Trimming left V 2 bases short and J 4 bases short, with 16 bases between. The germline CDR1 and CDR2 sequences are LNHDA and SQIVND (reference sequence). The CDR3 spells CASSIYGGARADTQYF. In DNA, the CDR3 is TGTGCCAGTAGTATATATGGGGGGGCGAGGGCAGATACGCAGTATTTT.

The chain is built from TRBV29-1 and TRBJ2-2, with D possibly being TRBD1 (5 bases). V shed 4 bases and J shed 1 base, with 10 bases lying between them. The CDR3 spans 14 residues. Germline assignment: CDR1 SQVTM and CDR2 ANQGSEA. The CDR3 DNA sequence: TGCAGCGTTGGGTCCACAGGGAACACCGGGGAGCTGTTTTTT. It is translated as CSVGSTGNTGELFF.

In the case of this clone: In the same sample, other DNA sequences code for this CDR3. The rearrangement uses TRBV5-1 and TRBJ1-1; unclear D gene. The V gene lost 0 bases and the J gene lost 4 bases, with 10 bases spanning the gap. The germline gives CDR1 SGHRS, CDR2 YFSETQ. This CDR3 is built from 14 residues. The CDR3 DNA sequence: TGCGCCAGCAGCTTGGATCCGGGTGGCACTGAAGCTTTCTTT. This sequence encodes CASSLDPGGTEAFF.

The rearrangement uses TRBV11-3 and TRBJ2-3, with 8 bases aligning to TRBD2. The CDR3 extends over 16 amino acids. J was trimmed by 0 bases and V by 4 bases; bases with no gene match: 6. From germline, CDR1 is SGHNT and CDR2 YENEEA. The chain's CDR3 is CASSYSGGGSTDTQYF. CDR3 coding DNA: TGTGCCAGCAGCTACTCGGGGGGGGGAAGCACAGATACGCAGTATTTT.

The count of this clone is one. V is TRBV27 and J is TRBJ2-5, with 8 positions matching TRBD1. Unmatched junction bases numbered 15, after V lost 5 bases and J lost 4 bases. This CDR3 has 17 amino acids. Germline lookup yields CDR1 MNHEY and CDR2 SMNVEV (reference sequence). As DNA, the CDR3 is TGTGCCAGCAGTCACCCTCCCGGACAGGGCCTAGGAGAGACCCAGTACTTC. Protein sequence: CASSHPPGQGLGETQYF.

This clone was detected only a few times. The chain combines TRBV19 with TRBJ2-1; tentatively, D is TRBD1 (6 bases). CDR1 and CDR2 from the germline V gene are LNHDA and SQIVND (reference sequence). V lost 6 bases and J lost 7, with 22 bases in between. The CDR3 length is 16 residues. The CDR3 loop is CASRPGHTSRGNEQFF. The CDR3 nucleotides read TGTGCCAGTAGGCCCGGACACACTTCGAGGGGGAATGAGCAGTTCTTC.

The chain combines TRBV6-5 with TRBJ2-2; 7 bases fit TRBD1. The junction had 6 bases not matched to a gene; V was cut back by 8 bases and J by 0 bases. Germline CDR1 and CDR2: MNHEY and SVGAGI. The CDR3 length is 15 residues. The CDR3 sequence: CASSWDRTNTGELFF. CDR3 sequence (DNA): TGTGCCAGCTCCTGGGACAGAACGAACACCGGGGAGCTGTTTTTT.

This clone was seen once. The chain carries TRBV10-3 and TRBJ2-5; possibly TRBD1 for D (5 bases). CDR3 length equals 17 residues. CDR1 is ENHRY and CDR2 is SYGVKD in the germline V gene. V was clipped by 0 bases and J by 4 bases, with 18 bases between them. The CDR3, as DNA: TGTGCCATCAGTGAGTCCGCGGTTGGGGCCGCCCTAGAGACCCAGTACTTC. This translates into CAISESAVGAALETQYF.